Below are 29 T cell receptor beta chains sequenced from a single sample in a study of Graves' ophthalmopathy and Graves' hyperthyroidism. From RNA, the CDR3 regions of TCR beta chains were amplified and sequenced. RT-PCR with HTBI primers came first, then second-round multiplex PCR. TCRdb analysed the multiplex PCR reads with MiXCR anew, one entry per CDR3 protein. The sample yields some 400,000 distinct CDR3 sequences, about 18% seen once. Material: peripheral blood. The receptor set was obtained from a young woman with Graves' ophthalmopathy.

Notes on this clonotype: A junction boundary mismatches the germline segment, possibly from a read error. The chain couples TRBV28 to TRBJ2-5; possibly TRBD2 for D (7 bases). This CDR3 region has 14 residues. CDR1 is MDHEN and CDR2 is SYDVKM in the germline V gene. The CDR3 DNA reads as TGTGCCAGCGGTTTAGGGGGGGCCGCGGAGACCCAGTACTTC. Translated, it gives CASGLGGAAETQYF.

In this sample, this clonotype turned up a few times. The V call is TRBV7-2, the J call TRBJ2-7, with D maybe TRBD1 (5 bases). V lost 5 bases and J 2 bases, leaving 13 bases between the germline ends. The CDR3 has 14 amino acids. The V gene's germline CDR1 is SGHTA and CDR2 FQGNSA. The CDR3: CASSPLKGTYEQYF. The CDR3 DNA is TGTGCCAGCAGCCCCCTAAAGGGGACCTACGAGCAGTACTTC.

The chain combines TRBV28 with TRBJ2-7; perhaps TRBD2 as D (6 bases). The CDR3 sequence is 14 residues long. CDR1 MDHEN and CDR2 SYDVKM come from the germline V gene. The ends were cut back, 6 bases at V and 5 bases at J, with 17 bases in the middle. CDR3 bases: TGTGCCAGCAGGCGAAATCTAGCGTACCACGAGCAGTACTTC. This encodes CASRRNLAYHEQYF.

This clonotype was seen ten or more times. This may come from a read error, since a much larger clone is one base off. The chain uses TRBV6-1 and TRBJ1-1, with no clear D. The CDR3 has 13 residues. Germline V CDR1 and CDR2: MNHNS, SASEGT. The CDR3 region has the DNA TGTGCCAGCGCTGTACGACGGAACACTGGAGCTTTCTTT. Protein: CASAVRRNTGAFF.

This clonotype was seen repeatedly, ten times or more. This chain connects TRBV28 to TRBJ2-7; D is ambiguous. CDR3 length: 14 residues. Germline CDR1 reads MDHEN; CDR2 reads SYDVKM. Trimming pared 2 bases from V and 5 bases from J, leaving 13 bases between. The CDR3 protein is CASSLGRPFNEQYF. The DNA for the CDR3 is TGTGCCAGCAGTTTAGGACGGCCCTTCAACGAGCAGTACTTC.

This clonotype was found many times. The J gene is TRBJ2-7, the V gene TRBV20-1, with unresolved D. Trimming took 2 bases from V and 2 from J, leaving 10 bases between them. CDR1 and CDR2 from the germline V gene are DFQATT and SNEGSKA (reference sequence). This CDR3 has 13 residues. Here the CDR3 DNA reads TGCAGTGCTAGATTGTTTTCGGCCTACGAGCAGTACTTC. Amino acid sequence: CSARLFSAYEQYF.

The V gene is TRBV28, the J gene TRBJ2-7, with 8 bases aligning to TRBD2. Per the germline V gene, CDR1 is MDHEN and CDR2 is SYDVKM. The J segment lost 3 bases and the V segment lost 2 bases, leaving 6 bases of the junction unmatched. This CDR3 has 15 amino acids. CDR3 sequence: CASSLGAGDYYEQYF. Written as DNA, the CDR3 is TGTGCCAGCAGTTTAGGAGCGGGAGACTACTACGAGCAGTACTTC.

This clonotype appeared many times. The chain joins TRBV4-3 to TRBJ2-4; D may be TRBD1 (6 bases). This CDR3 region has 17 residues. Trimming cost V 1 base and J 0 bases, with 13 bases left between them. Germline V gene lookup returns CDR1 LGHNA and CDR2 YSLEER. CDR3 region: CASSQAVQGGAKNIQYF. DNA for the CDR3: TGCGCCAGCAGCCAAGCAGTTCAAGGGGGAGCCAAAAACATTCAGTACTTC.

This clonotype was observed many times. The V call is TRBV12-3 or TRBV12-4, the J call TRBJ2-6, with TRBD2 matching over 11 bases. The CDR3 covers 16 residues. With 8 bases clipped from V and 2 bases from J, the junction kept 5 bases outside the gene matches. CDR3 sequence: CASGSTSGTGANVLTF. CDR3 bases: TGTGCCAGCGGTTCGACTAGCGGGACTGGGGCCAACGTCCTGACTTTC.

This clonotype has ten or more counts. This CDR3 reads CASSRLAGGPSGELFF. The CDR3 nucleotides are TGTGCCAGCAGCCGCTTGGCGGGGGGGCCGTCCGGGGAGCTGTTTTTT. The rearrangement joins TRBV4-2 to TRBJ2-2; 9 bases fit TRBD2. The CDR3 spans 16 residues. Germline CDR1 LGHNA, CDR2 YNFKEQ. Trimming at V came to 4 bases and at J to 6 bases, leaving 9 bases not matched to a gene.

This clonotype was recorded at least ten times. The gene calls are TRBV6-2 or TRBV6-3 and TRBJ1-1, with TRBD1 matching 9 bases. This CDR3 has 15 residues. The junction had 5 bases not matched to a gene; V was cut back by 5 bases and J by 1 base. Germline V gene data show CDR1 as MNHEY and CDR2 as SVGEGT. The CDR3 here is CASSRTGAWNTEAFF. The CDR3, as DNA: TGTGCCAGCAGTCGGACAGGGGCATGGAACACTGAAGCTTTCTTT.

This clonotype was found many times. CDR3 sequence: CASSFSRWGDRPYEQYF. The CDR3 DNA follows: TGTGCCAGCAGCTTTAGCCGCTGGGGGGACAGACCCTACGAGCAGTACTTC. This chain uses TRBV7-2 with TRBJ2-7; tentatively, D is TRBD1 (7 bases). The CDR3 covers 17 residues. Germline V gene data show CDR1 as SGHTA and CDR2 as FQGNSA. V lost 3 bases to trimming and J lost 2 bases, with 20 bases between them.

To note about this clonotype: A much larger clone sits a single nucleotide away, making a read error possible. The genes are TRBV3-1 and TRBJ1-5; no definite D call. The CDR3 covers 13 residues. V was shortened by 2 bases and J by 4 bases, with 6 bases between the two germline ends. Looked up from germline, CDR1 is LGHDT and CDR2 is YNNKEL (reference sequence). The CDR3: CASSQQRNQPQHF. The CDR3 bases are TGTGCCAGCAGCCAACAGAGGAATCAGCCCCAGCATTTT.

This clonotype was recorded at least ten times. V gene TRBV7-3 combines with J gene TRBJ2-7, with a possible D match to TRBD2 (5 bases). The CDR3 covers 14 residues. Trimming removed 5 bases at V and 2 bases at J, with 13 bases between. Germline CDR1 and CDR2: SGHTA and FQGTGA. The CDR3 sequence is CASSQKRQTYEQYF. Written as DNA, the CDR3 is TGTGCCAGCAGCCAGAAGCGGCAAACCTACGAGCAGTACTTC.

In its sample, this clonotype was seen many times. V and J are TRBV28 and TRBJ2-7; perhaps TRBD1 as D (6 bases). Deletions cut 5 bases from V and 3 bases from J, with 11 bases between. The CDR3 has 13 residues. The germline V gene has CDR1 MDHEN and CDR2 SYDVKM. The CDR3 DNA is TGTGCCAGCAGTGACACAGGGAGCTACGAGCAGTACTTC. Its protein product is CASSDTGSYEQYF.

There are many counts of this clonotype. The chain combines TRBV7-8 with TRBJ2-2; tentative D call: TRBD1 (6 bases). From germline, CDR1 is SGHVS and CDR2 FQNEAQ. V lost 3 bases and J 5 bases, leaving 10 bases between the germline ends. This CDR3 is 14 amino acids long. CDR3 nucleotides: TGTGCCAGCAGCTTCAACAGGGTAACCGGGGAGCTGTTTTTT. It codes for CASSFNRVTGELFF.

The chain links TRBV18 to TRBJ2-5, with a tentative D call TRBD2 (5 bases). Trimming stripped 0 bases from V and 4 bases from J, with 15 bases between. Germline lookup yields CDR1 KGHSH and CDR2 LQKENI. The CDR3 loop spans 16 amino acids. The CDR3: CASSPPLGRGGETQYF. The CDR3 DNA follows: TGTGCCAGCTCACCACCGCTGGGGAGAGGTGGAGAGACCCAGTACTTC.

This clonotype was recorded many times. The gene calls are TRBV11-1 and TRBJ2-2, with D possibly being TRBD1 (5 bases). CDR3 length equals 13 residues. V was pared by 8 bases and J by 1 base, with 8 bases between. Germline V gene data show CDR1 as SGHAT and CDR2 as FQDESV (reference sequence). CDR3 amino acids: CASRTRNTGELFF. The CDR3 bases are TGTGCCAGCCGGACAAGGAACACCGGGGAGCTGTTTTTT.

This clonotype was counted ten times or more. The CDR3 nucleotides read TGTGCCAGCAGCCTCACGGGGCGGGGCACTGAAGCTTTCTTT. Its protein is CASSLTGRGTEAFF. V is TRBV2 and J is TRBJ1-1, with D possibly TRBD1 on 5 matching bases. V was clipped by 6 bases and J by 4 bases, with 15 bases between them. The CDR3 is made up of 14 amino acids. Germline CDR1 SNHLY, CDR2 FYNNEI.

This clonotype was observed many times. CDR3 sequence (DNA): TGTGCCAGCAGCCAAGAAGGAGGGGCTTATGGCTACACCTTC. This sequence encodes CASSQEGGAYGYTF. The V call is TRBV4-2, the J call TRBJ1-2; D might be TRBD1 (5 bases). Germline V gene data show CDR1 as LGHNA and CDR2 as YNFKEQ. This CDR3 spans 14 amino acids. Deletions cut 0 bases from V and 5 bases from J, with 10 bases between.

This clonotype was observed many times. The CDR3 nucleotides are TGTGCCAGCAGTAAAGGACAGGGTCGTGAAGCTTTCTTT. Its protein is CASSKGQGREAFF. This chain joins TRBV27 and TRBJ1-1; 8 positions match TRBD1. Germline-derived CDR1 and CDR2 are MNHEY and SMNVEV (reference sequence). The CDR3 runs to 13 residues. Trimming at V came to 5 bases and at J to 7 bases, leaving 6 bases not matched to a gene.

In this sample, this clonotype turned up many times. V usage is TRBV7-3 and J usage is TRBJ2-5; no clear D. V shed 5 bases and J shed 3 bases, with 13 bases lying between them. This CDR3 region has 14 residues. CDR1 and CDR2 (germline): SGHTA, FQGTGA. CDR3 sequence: CASSDWGGEETQYF. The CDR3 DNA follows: TGTGCCAGCAGCGATTGGGGTGGAGAAGAGACCCAGTACTTC. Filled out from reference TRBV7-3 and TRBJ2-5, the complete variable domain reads GAGVSQTPSNKVTEKGKYVELRCDPISGHTALYWYRQSLGQGPEFLIYFQGTGAADDSGLPNDRFFAVRPEGSVSTLKIQRTERGDSAVYLCASSDWGGEETQYFGPGTRLLVL.

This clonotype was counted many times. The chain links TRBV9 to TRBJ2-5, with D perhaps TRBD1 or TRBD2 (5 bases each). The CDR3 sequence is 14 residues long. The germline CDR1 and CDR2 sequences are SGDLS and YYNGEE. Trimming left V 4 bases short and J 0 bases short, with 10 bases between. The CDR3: CASSSQGHQETQYF. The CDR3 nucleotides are TGTGCCAGCAGCTCCCAGGGACACCAAGAGACCCAGTACTTC.

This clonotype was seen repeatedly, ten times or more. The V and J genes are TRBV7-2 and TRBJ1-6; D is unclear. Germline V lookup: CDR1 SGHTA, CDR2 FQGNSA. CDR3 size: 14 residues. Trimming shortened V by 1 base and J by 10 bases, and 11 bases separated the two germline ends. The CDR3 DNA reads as TGTGCCAGCAGCTTAGTTGGGGTGGAGTCACCCCTCCACTTT. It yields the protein CASSLVGVESPLHF.

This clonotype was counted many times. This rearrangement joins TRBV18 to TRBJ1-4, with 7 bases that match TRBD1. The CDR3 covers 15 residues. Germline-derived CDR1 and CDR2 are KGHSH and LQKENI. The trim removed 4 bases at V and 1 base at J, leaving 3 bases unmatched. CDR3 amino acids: CASSLRDRTNEKLFF. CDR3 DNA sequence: TGTGCCAGCTCACTGCGGGACAGAACTAATGAAAAACTGTTTTTT.

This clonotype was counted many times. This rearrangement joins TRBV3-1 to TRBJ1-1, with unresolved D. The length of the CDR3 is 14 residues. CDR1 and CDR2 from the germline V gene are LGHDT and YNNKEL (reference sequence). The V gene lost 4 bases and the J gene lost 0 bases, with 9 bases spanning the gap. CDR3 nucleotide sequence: TGTGCCAGCAGCCGACGATCCGTGAACACTGAAGCTTTCTTT. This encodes CASSRRSVNTEAFF.

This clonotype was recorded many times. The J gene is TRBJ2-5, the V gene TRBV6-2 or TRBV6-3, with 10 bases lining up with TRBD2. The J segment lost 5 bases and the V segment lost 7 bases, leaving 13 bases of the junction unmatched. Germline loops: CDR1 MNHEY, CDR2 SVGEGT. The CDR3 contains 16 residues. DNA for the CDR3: TGTGCCAGCACCTGGGCTAGCGGGAGCCCCGGGGAGACCCAGTACTTC. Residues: CASTWASGSPGETQYF.

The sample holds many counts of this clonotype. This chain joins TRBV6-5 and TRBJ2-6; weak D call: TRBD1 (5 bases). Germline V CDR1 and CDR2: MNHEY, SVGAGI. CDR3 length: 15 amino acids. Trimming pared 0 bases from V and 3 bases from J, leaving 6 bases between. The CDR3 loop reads CASSYSTDGANVLTF. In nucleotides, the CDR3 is TGTGCCAGCAGTTACTCGACAGATGGGGCCAACGTCCTGACTTTC.

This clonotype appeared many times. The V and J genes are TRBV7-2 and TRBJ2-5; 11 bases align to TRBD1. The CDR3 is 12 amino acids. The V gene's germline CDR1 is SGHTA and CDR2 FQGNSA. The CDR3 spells CSRTGGVETQYF. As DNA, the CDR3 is TGTTCGAGGACAGGGGGCGTTGAGACCCAGTACTTC.